Listed below are T cell receptor beta chains from one sample, sequenced in a study of neurological immune-mediated disorders. MiXCR, run by TCRdb on the 5' RACE reads, gives a single entry per CDR3 protein. The sample lists tens of thousands of distinct CDR3 sequences, under 2% occurring once. The sequenced sample was PBMCs. The source is a middle-aged woman with multiple sclerosis. CDR3s include the opening cysteine and the closing phenylalanine or tryptophan. The D gene is left open where the match is weak. Rows give clone size only sometimes, using once, few, many, or a class for an expanded clone.

d_gene: .
j_gene: TRBJ2-1
abundance: many
v_gene: TRBV5-1
CDR3nt: TGCGCCAGCAGCTTGGCCAGCTTCTACAATGAGCAGTTCTTC
CDR3aa: CASSLASFYNEQFF

d_gene: TRBD2
j_gene: TRBJ2-3
abundance: .
v_gene: TRBV18
CDR3nt: TGTGCCAGCTCAGGAGCGGGGGCAGATACGCAGTATTTT
CDR3aa: CASSGAGADTQYF

d_gene: TRBD2
j_gene: TRBJ2-3
abundance: many
v_gene: TRBV20-1
CDR3nt: TGCAGTGCTAGTGACCCGGGACTAGCGGGGGGAACAGATACGCAGTATTTT
CDR3aa: CSASDPGLAGGTDTQYF

d_gene: TRBD2
j_gene: TRBJ2-3
abundance: many
v_gene: TRBV10-3
CDR3nt: TGTGCCATCACCCCACTAGCGGGGAGCACAGATACGCAGTATTTT
CDR3aa: CAITPLAGSTDTQYF

d_gene: .
j_gene: TRBJ1-1
abundance: many
v_gene: TRBV20-1
CDR3nt: TGCAGTGCAACTCAGGGGATAGAGAACACTGAAGCTTTCTTT
CDR3aa: CSATQGIENTEAFF

d_gene: TRBD1
j_gene: TRBJ2-7
abundance: many
v_gene: TRBV7-2
CDR3nt: TGTGCCAGCAGCTATCGACAGGGTGCCGAGCAGTACTTC
CDR3aa: CASSYRQGAEQYF

d_gene: TRBD2
j_gene: TRBJ2-2
abundance: many
v_gene: TRBV20-1
CDR3nt: TGCAGTGCTAGTGGCGGGGGGGCCCGGGAGCTGTTTTTT
CDR3aa: CSASGGGARELFF

d_gene: .
j_gene: TRBJ1-2
abundance: many
v_gene: TRBV5-1
CDR3nt: TGCGCCAGCAGCTTGGACGGTGATGGGGTTTATGGCTACACCTTC
CDR3aa: CASSLDGDGVYGYTF

d_gene: .
j_gene: TRBJ2-7
abundance: many
v_gene: TRBV11-2
CDR3nt: TGTGCCAGCAGGGACACTGCAACCTACGAGCAGTACTTC
CDR3aa: CASRDTATYEQYF

d_gene: TRBD1
j_gene: TRBJ2-3
abundance: .
v_gene: TRBV18
CDR3nt: TGTGCCAGCTCGGTCGGGACAGGACCAGATACGCAGTATTTT
CDR3aa: CASSVGTGPDTQYF

d_gene: .
j_gene: TRBJ1-5
abundance: many
v_gene: TRBV9
CDR3nt: TGTGCCAGCAGCTACCGCGGTCTAAGCAATCAGCCCCAGCATTTT
CDR3aa: CASSYRGLSNQPQHF

d_gene: .
j_gene: TRBJ2-3
abundance: many
v_gene: TRBV5-4
CDR3nt: TGTGCCAGCAGCTCAAAAGAGGACGCCACAGATACGCAGTATTTT
CDR3aa: CASSSKEDATDTQYF

d_gene: .
j_gene: TRBJ1-4
abundance: many
v_gene: TRBV12-3/TRBV12-4
CDR3nt: TGTGCCAGCAGCGTCCAGGCTTCCCGGACCAATGAAAAACTGTTTTTT
CDR3aa: CASSVQASRTNEKLFF

d_gene: .
j_gene: TRBJ2-2
abundance: many
v_gene: TRBV7-9
CDR3nt: TGTGCCAGCAACCGGAGGATAGAAACTAACACCGGGGAGCTGTTTTTT
CDR3aa: CASNRRIETNTGELFF

d_gene: .
j_gene: TRBJ2-1
abundance: many
v_gene: TRBV5-1
CDR3nt: TGCGCCAGCAGCTTGGCCGCAGGGACGGATGAGCAGTTCTTC
CDR3aa: CASSLAAGTDEQFF

d_gene: .
j_gene: TRBJ2-1
abundance: many
v_gene: TRBV6-5
CDR3nt: TGTGCCAGCAGTTGGGCGGGCCTAGAAGGAAAGGATGAGCAGTTCTTC
CDR3aa: CASSWAGLEGKDEQFF

d_gene: TRBD2
j_gene: TRBJ2-1
abundance: many
v_gene: TRBV5-1
CDR3nt: TGCGCCAGCAGCTCACTAGCGGGGAACAATGAGCAGTTCTTC
CDR3aa: CASSSLAGNNEQFF

d_gene: .
j_gene: TRBJ2-1
abundance: many
v_gene: TRBV7-2
CDR3nt: TGTGCCAGCAGCTATGGCAATGAGCAGTTCTTC
CDR3aa: CASSYGNEQFF

d_gene: TRBD1
j_gene: TRBJ1-1
abundance: many
v_gene: TRBV5-1
CDR3nt: TGCGCCAGCAGCACTCAGGGGGCGGCTCTCGAAGCTTTCTTT
CDR3aa: CASSTQGAALEAFF

d_gene: .
j_gene: TRBJ2-1
abundance: many
v_gene: TRBV9
CDR3nt: TGTGCCAGCAGCGTAGTCTGGGGCGGCTCCTACAATGAGCAGTTCTTC
CDR3aa: CASSVVWGGSYNEQFF

d_gene: .
j_gene: TRBJ2-7
abundance: many
v_gene: TRBV5-1
CDR3nt: TGCGCCAGCAAGGCGGACCACCTTCCCAACGAGCAGTACTTC
CDR3aa: CASKADHLPNEQYF

d_gene: .
j_gene: TRBJ1-1
abundance: many
v_gene: TRBV5-1
CDR3nt: TGCGCCAGCAGGGATACAGGGAGGACTGAAGCTTTCTTT
CDR3aa: CASRDTGRTEAFF

d_gene: TRBD1
j_gene: TRBJ1-2
abundance: many
v_gene: TRBV20-1
CDR3nt: TGCAGTGCTAGAGGGGACAGAGATGGCTACACCTTC
CDR3aa: CSARGDRDGYTF

d_gene: .
j_gene: TRBJ2-7
abundance: many
v_gene: TRBV5-1
CDR3nt: TGCGCCAGCAGCTTGGTTCGGGGGGCGCGGTACGAGCAGTACTTC
CDR3aa: CASSLVRGARYEQYF

d_gene: TRBD1
j_gene: TRBJ2-6
abundance: many
v_gene: TRBV2
CDR3nt: TGTGCCAGCAGTTACCTGCCGGGACAGGGGCCGGGGGCCAACGTCCTGACTTTC
CDR3aa: CASSYLPGQGPGANVLTF

d_gene: TRBD1
j_gene: TRBJ1-6
abundance: many
v_gene: TRBV7-9
CDR3nt: TGTGCCAGCAGCTTGGGACAGGGAGGTGGTTCACCCCTCCACTTT
CDR3aa: CASSLGQGGGSPLHF

d_gene: TRBD2
j_gene: TRBJ2-1
abundance: many
v_gene: TRBV7-2
CDR3nt: TGTGCCAGCAGCTTACTCCGCGGGGGATGGGGTACCTACAATGAGCAGTTCTTC
CDR3aa: CASSLLRGGWGTYNEQFF

d_gene: TRBD1
j_gene: TRBJ1-5
abundance: many
v_gene: TRBV12-3/TRBV12-4
CDR3nt: TGTGCCAGCAGTCGATTACCGGGACAGGGAACCCAGCATTTT
CDR3aa: CASSRLPGQGTQHF

d_gene: .
j_gene: TRBJ1-2
abundance: many
v_gene: TRBV7-9
CDR3nt: TGTGCCAGCAGTACCTCCTCGTCAGGCTATGGCTACACCTTC
CDR3aa: CASSTSSSGYGYTF

d_gene: TRBD1
j_gene: TRBJ1-1
abundance: many
v_gene: TRBV10-3
CDR3nt: TGTGCCATCAGGGCAGGGGGGGGCGCTGAAGCTTTCTTT
CDR3aa: CAIRAGGGAEAFF